What follows are 19 T cell receptor beta chains derived from one specimen sequenced in a study of blood T cell repertoires in COVID-19. Here immunoSEQ multiplex PCR was the method, and the copy in TCRdb shows in-frame clones only, minus some. The sample carries fewer than 250,000 clones, approximately 82% recorded once. The sample consisted of peripheral blood. These receptors were taken from a man over 45 with active or convalescent COVID-19.

The chain is built from TRBV2 and TRBJ1-5; 7 positions agree with TRBD1. The V gene's germline CDR1 is SNHLY and CDR2 FYNNEI. The CDR3 contains 15 residues. The V gene end was trimmed by 6 bases and the J gene end by 2 bases; junction bases not matched to a gene: 7. CDR3 in DNA: TGTGCCAGCAGAGCCGAACAGGGGCGCAATCAGCCCCAGCATTTT. Translating it yields CASRAEQGRNQPQHF.

The chain carries TRBV5-1 and TRBJ1-1, with 7 bases identical to TRBD1. The CDR3 has 15 amino acids. Unmatched junction bases numbered 2, after V lost 0 bases and J lost 0 bases. Germline V CDR1 and CDR2: SGHRS, YFSETQ. The CDR3 sequence: CASSLGDSLNTEAFF. The CDR3 DNA reads as TGCGCCAGCAGCTTGGGGGACAGTCTGAACACTGAAGCTTTCTTT.

Concerning this clone: Other DNA sequences within the sample encode an identical CDR3. The chain carries TRBV9 and TRBJ1-1, with TRBD1 matching 7 bases. CDR3 size: 14 residues. Looked up from germline, CDR1 is SGDLS and CDR2 is YYNGEE. V gave up 2 bases and J gave up 1 base; unmatched junction bases: 2. CDR3 amino acids: CASSVGQKNTEAFF. DNA of the CDR3: TGTGCCAGCAGCGTGGGACAGAAGAACACTGAAGCTTTCTTT.

This clone has a single count. The chain uses TRBV19 and TRBJ1-6; TRBD1 might be the D (5 bases). Looked up from germline, CDR1 is LNHDA and CDR2 is SQIVND (reference sequence). The CDR3 runs 14 residues. The germline V and J ends were trimmed by 7 bases and 8 bases, with 15 bases remaining between them. The CDR3 loop is CASTLDPGDSPLHF. CDR3 coding DNA: TGTGCCAGTACCTTGGATCCGGGGGATTCACCCCTCCACTTT.

This rearrangement joins TRBV5-1 to TRBJ1-2; 7 nucleotides line up with TRBD1. V shed 0 bases, J shed 5 bases, and the junction held 7 bases outside the gene matches. Germline CDR1 and CDR2: SGHRS and YFSETQ. The CDR3 has 15 residues. DNA for the CDR3: TGCGCCAGCAGCTTGGACAGGGGCGCCGGTTATGGCTACACCTTC. This sequence encodes CASSLDRGAGYGYTF.

The chain combines TRBV4-3 with TRBJ1-5; D is undetermined. Germline V gene sequence: CDR1 LGHNA, CDR2 YSLEER. The CDR3 contains 15 residues. V lost 1 base and J lost 0, with 7 bases in between. CDR3 DNA: TGCGCCAGCAGCCAAGGCGGTAGTAGCAATCAGCCCCAGCATTTT. Amino acids: CASSQGGSSNQPQHF.

The chain recombines TRBV6-6 with TRBJ2-7; 9 bases map to TRBD1. The CDR3 covers 16 residues. J gave up 3 bases and V 5 bases, and 11 bases lay outside the gene matches. Germline V gives CDR1 MNHNY, CDR2 SVGAGI (reference sequence). The CDR3 nucleotides are TGTGCCAGCAGTCGAACCCGGACAGGGGCCGGCTACGAGCAGTACTTC. It codes for CASSRTRTGAGYEQYF.

V usage is TRBV21-1 and J usage is TRBJ1-2. TRBV21-1 is marked as a pseudogene. The CDR3 runs 18 residues. CDR3 residues: CASSNEMVYSRPNYGYTF. Here the CDR3 DNA reads TGTGCCAGCAGCAATGAAATGGTATACTCTCGTCCTAACTATGGCTACACCTTC.

The J gene is TRBJ2-7, the V gene TRBV5-1; possibly TRBD2 for D (6 bases). The V end was cut by 2 bases, the J end by 0 bases, with 15 bases between. This CDR3 comprises 16 residues. The germline V gene encodes CDR1 SGHRS and CDR2 YFSETQ. CDR3 DNA sequence: TGCGCCAGCAGCTTCGCGCCGGGACTGAGCTCCTACGAGCAGTACTTC. Its protein is CASSFAPGLSSYEQYF.

The genes are TRBV4-1 and TRBJ1-4; TRBD1 is a possible D gene (5 bases). The CDR3 totals 15 residues. V lost 4 bases and J 5 bases, leaving 14 bases between the germline ends. The germline CDR1 and CDR2 sequences are MGHRA and YSYEKL. CDR3 sequence: CASSLQQGRNEKLFF. CDR3 sequence (DNA): TGCGCCAGCAGCCTACAGCAGGGCCGAAATGAAAAACTGTTTTTT.

This chain joins TRBV7-2 and TRBJ2-6; D is unresolved. CDR3 length: 17 residues. V shed 1 base and J shed 0 bases, with 10 bases lying between them. CDR1 and CDR2 from the germline V gene are SGHTA and FQGNSA. The CDR3 sequence is CASSLEPASSGANVLTF. DNA for the CDR3: TGTGCCAGCAGCTTAGAACCGGCTAGCTCTGGGGCCAACGTCCTGACTTTC. Variable domain in full (rest from reference TRBV7-2 and TRBJ2-6): GAGVSQSPSNKVTEKGKDVELRCDPISGHTALYWYRQSLGQGLEFLIYFQGNSAPDKSGLPSDRFSAERTGGSVSTLTIQRTQQEDSAVYLCASSLEPASSGANVLTFGAGSRLTVL.

V and J are TRBV5-1 and TRBJ2-5, with a possible D match to TRBD2 (7 bases). Deletions cut 4 bases from V and 3 bases from J, with 13 bases between. The CDR3 extends over 14 amino acids. CDR1 and CDR2 (germline): SGHRS, YFSETQ. CDR3 region: CASSPGGKKETQYF. CDR3 nucleotide sequence: TGCGCCAGCAGCCCGGGGGGCAAGAAAGAGACCCAGTACTTC. Supplemented by reference TRBV5-1 and TRBJ2-5, the full variable domain reads KAGVTQTPRYLIKTRGQQVTLSCSPISGHRSVSWYQQTPGQGLQFLFEYFSETQRNKGNFPGRFSGRQFSNSRSEMNVSTLELGDSALYLCASSPGGKKETQYFGPGTRLLVL.

This chain links TRBV7-2 with TRBJ1-1, with 8 bases identical to TRBD1. CDR3 length: 17 residues. V shed 3 bases, J shed 2 bases, and the junction held 11 bases outside the gene matches. The germline CDR1 and CDR2 sequences are SGHTA and FQGNSA. Here the CDR3 reads CASSLRTGRYLNTEAFF. CDR3 coding DNA: TGTGCCAGCAGCTTGCGGACAGGGAGATACCTTAACACTGAAGCTTTCTTT.

This clone was counted only a few times. The gene calls are TRBV5-6 and TRBJ2-6; the D gene is possibly TRBD2 (6 bases). V was cut by 4 bases and J by 3 bases, with 14 bases left in between. CDR3 size: 16 residues. Germline V gene data show CDR1 as SGHDT and CDR2 as YYEEEE. The CDR3, as DNA: TGTGCCAGCAGCGCGGGACCTCTGGGTGGGGCCAACGTCCTGACTTTC. This sequence encodes CASSAGPLGGANVLTF.

This clone came up many times. The chain recombines TRBV30 with TRBJ2-2; TRBD2 agrees at 8 bases. Germline V CDR1 and CDR2: GTSNPN, SVGIG (reference sequence). The CDR3 sequence is 15 residues long. V trimming: 8 bases; J trimming: 4 bases; junction bases outside the gene matches: 12. The CDR3 DNA sequence: TGTGCCGTTCATCCGGGACTAGGACCCACCGGGGAGCTGTTTTTT. The encoded protein is CAVHPGLGPTGELFF.

The chain combines TRBV6-6 with TRBJ2-7; a weak D match, TRBD1 (6 bases). CDR3 length: 16 amino acids. The V end lost 2 bases, the J end lost 6 bases, and 20 bases lay between the germline ends. The germline V gene encodes CDR1 MNHNY and CDR2 SVGAGI (reference sequence). CDR3 DNA sequence: TGTGCCAGCAGTTACCTATCCCGGCCCGGGACAAGCGAGCAGTACTTC. It yields the protein CASSYLSRPGTSEQYF.

The chain recombines TRBV9 with TRBJ2-5, with 14 bases identical to TRBD2. J lost 3 bases, V lost 2 bases, and 9 bases had no gene match. This CDR3 region has 18 residues. From germline, CDR1 is SGDLS and CDR2 YYNGEE. The CDR3 sequence is CASSVGLAGGLKEETQYF. CDR3 in DNA: TGTGCCAGCAGCGTCGGACTAGCGGGGGGTCTAAAAGAAGAGACCCAGTACTTC.

This clone was counted a few times. CDR3 coding DNA: TGTGCCAGCAGTTACTCCGACAGCTATGGCTACACCTTC. Translating it yields CASSYSDSYGYTF. This sequence joins TRBV6-6 and TRBJ1-2, with TRBD1 as a possible D gene (5 bases). CDR1 and CDR2 from the germline V gene are MNHNY and SVGAGI (reference sequence). V lost 0 bases, J lost 4 bases, and 6 bases lay in between. This CDR3 region has 13 residues.

The chain carries TRBV5-8 and TRBJ2-7; 7 bases are a match to TRBD2. This CDR3 has 14 amino acids. The germline V gene has CDR1 SGHTS and CDR2 YDEGEE. Trimming took 6 bases from V and 3 from J; bases not matched to a gene: 9. The CDR3 DNA follows: TGTGCCAGCACTCCCTGGGGGGGTAGCTACGAGCAGTACTTC. It specifies CASTPWGGSYEQYF.